This TCR beta chain is drawn from a study of CD8 T cells in Susac syndrome. The V end lost 0 bases, the J end lost 6 bases, and 9 bases lay between the germline ends. The CDR3 covers 14 residues. Germline-derived CDR1 and CDR2 are SGDLS and YYNGEE. RNA totalling about 0.45 to 1 ug underwent reverse transcription with random hexamers. A single record per CDR3 protein comes from TCRdb applying MiXCR to the immunoSEQ multiplex PCR reads. This table holds some 130,000 distinct CDR3 sequences, approximately 95% found once. The source is a human donor with Susac syndrome. This rearrangement joins TRBV9 to TRBJ2-2; D gene ambiguous. Sequenced sample: CD8+ T cells from PBMCs. The CDR3 spells CASSVGEISGELFF. The CDR3 region has the DNA TGTGCCAGCAGCGTAGGCGAGATCTCCGGGGAGCTGTTTTTT.